This T cell receptor (beta chain) was captured in a study of CD8 T cells in ankylosing spondylitis. The V gene lost 4 bases and the J gene lost 6 bases, with 13 bases spanning the gap. Germline V gene lookup returns CDR1 MNHNY and CDR2 SVGAGI (reference sequence). The CDR3 contains 13 residues. This clonotype has ten or more counts. MiXCR was run by TCRdb on the 5' RACE reads, yielding one entry per CDR3 protein. The sample has 150,000 to 200,000 distinct CDR3 sequences; roughly 18% are singletons. The receptor comes from a male donor between 5 and 35 years old with ankylosing spondylitis or in good health (not recorded which). V usage is TRBV6-6 and J usage is TRBJ2-7; D call uncertain. Sequencing was carried out using blood, either unsorted or a sorted T cell fraction (not recorded which). The CDR3 region is CASSFRGPGEQYV. As DNA, the CDR3 is TGTGCCAGCAGTTTCCGTGGACCCGGCGAGCAGTACGTC.